This is a list of T cell receptor beta chains from one sample in a study of T cells in tuberculosis. The repertoire was sequenced with immunoSEQ multiplex PCR; TCRdb's copy has only in-frame clones and lacks some. The sample contains more than 70,000 clones, approximately 90% of which appear only once. The material sequenced was CD1b-GMM tetramer-negative cells sorted from PBMCs. The source is an adult woman with latent tuberculosis. The CDR3 runs from the conserved cysteine through the conserved F or W. The D gene is left open where the match is weak. Clone size is shown for a subset of rows, as once, few, many or a class of expanded clone.

J	size	D	V	CDR3	DNA
TRBJ1-3	-	TRBD1	TRBV7-2	CASSLIGTAPGNTIYF	TGTGCCAGCAGCTTAATCGGGACAGCACCTGGAAACACCATATATTTT
TRBJ1-2	few	TRBD1	TRBV14	CASSGTRGHRGYTF	TGTGCCAGCAGCGGAACCAGGGGGCACCGTGGCTACACCTTC
TRBJ1-1	-	TRBD1	TRBV19	CASSDRGGTEAFF	TGTGCCAGTAGCGACAGGGGAGGCACTGAAGCTTTCTTT
TRBJ2-1	-	TRBD2	TRBV5-1	CASSLVTRGGVHNEQFF	TGCGCCAGCAGCTTGGTCACGCGGGGGGGCGTCCACAATGAGCAGTTCTTC
TRBJ2-5	-	-	TRBV5-1	CASRGLNQETQYF	TGCGCCAGCAGGGGACTTAACCAAGAGACCCAGTACTTC
TRBJ2-3	once	TRBD2	TRBV6-5	CASAGGRSQYF	TGTGCCAGCGCGGGGGGTAGGTCGCAGTATTTT
TRBJ1-2	-	-	TRBV7-2	CASSLRPGVYGYTF	TGTGCCAGCAGCTTACGACCGGGGGTCTATGGCTACACCTTC
TRBJ1-5	-	-	TRBV6-6	CASSYVVGQPQHF	TGTGCCAGCAGTTATGTAGTCGGTCAGCCCCAGCATTTT
TRBJ2-7	-	-	TRBV12-5	CASGLVQEQYF	TGTGCTAGTGGTTTGGTACAGGAGCAGTACTTC
TRBJ2-7	-	-	TRBV7-9	CASSLALRGQYF	TGTGCCAGCAGCTTAGCGCTCAGGGGGCAGTACTTC
TRBJ1-2	-	-	TRBV19	CASAPSANYGYTF	TGTGCCAGTGCCCCCTCGGCTAACTATGGCTACACCTTC
TRBJ1-1	-	-	TRBV7-9	CASSLSGAEAFF	TGTGCCAGCAGCTTATCCGGGGCTGAAGCTTTCTTT
TRBJ2-5	-	TRBD1	TRBV6-1	CASLSLGQGLETQYF	TGTGCCAGCCTTTCCCTGGGACAGGGGTTGGAGACCCAGTACTTC
TRBJ2-5	-	TRBD2	TRBV10-3	CAISEGGTMSQETQYF	TGTGCCATCAGTGAAGGCGGGACTATGAGCCAAGAGACCCAGTACTTC
TRBJ2-5	-	TRBD2	TRBV29-1	CSVLGLAGGQETQYF	TGCAGCGTCCTTGGACTAGCGGGGGGCCAAGAGACCCAGTACTTC
TRBJ1-1	once	-	TRBV14	CASSQVVLREAFF	TGTGCCAGCAGCCAAGTAGTGCTCCGAGAAGCTTTCTTT
TRBJ2-3	-	TRBD1	TRBV5-1	CASSLGDRDTDTQYF	TGCGCCAGCAGCTTAGGGGACAGGGACACAGATACGCAGTATTTT
TRBJ1-2	-	TRBD1	TRBV7-2	CASSSGTGNYGYTF	TGTGCCAGCAGCTCGGGGACAGGGAACTATGGCTACACCTTC
TRBJ1-1	-	-	TRBV7-6	CASSLGTPNTEAFF	TGTGCCAGCAGCTTAGGGACACCGAACACTGAAGCTTTCTTT
TRBJ2-7	-	-	TRBV19	CASSIPQVTYEQYF	TGTGCCAGTAGTATTCCTCAGGTAACCTACGAGCAGTACTTC
TRBJ1-1	once	-	TRBV2	CASRDIYRVDLIGAFF	TGTGCCAGCAGGGATATTTACAGGGTGGACCTAATCGGAGCTTTCTTT
TRBJ2-1	-	-	TRBV2	CARRRDNNEQFF	TGTGCCAGACGCCGGGACAACAATGAGCAGTTCTTC
TRBJ2-1	-	-	TRBV7-6	CASSLHYQGRYNEQFF	TGTGCCAGCAGCTTGCACTACCAAGGCCGATATAATGAGCAGTTCTTC
TRBJ1-1	once	TRBD1	TRBV6-7	CASSLSGQLNTEAFF	TGTGCCAGCAGTTTGTCGGGACAGCTGAACACTGAAGCTTTCTTT
TRBJ2-4	-	TRBD2	TRBV28	CASSLLAGGQNIQYF	TGTGCCAGCAGTTTATTAGCGGGCGGCCAAAACATTCAGTACTTC
TRBJ1-2	-	-	TRBV5-1	CASSLAGVGNYGYTF	TGCGCCAGCAGCTTGGCGGGGGTGGGGAACTATGGCTACACCTTC
TRBJ2-1	-	-	TRBV5-4	CASRLVAVPDEQFF	TGTGCCAGCAGACTTGTGGCGGTCCCGGATGAGCAGTTCTTC
TRBJ1-3	few	TRBD1	TRBV27	CASSLDRGGNTIYF	TGTGCCAGCAGCCTCGACAGGGGCGGAAACACCATATATTTT
TRBJ1-2	-	TRBD1	TRBV6-5	CASSYGTGWNYGYTF	TGTGCCAGCAGTTACGGGACAGGATGGAACTATGGCTACACCTTC
TRBJ2-3	-	TRBD2	TRBV4-1	CASSQVGPSGGAKDTQYF	TGCGCCAGCAGCCAAGTGGGGCCTTCCGGGGGGGCCAAAGATACGCAGTATTTT
TRBJ1-5	few	TRBD1	TRBV10-1	CASSAPGQGRFETLYNQPQHF	TGCGCCAGCAGTGCACCGGGACAGGGGCGCTTTGAGACTCTTTATAATCAGCCCCAGCATTTT
TRBJ2-6	-	-	TRBV19	CASSEDRANVLTF	TGTGCCAGTAGTGAGGATCGGGCCAACGTCCTGACTTTC
TRBJ2-1	-	-	TRBV12-1	CASSSARTSARLNEQFF	TGTGCCAGCAGCTCAGCCCGAACTAGCGCGCGGCTAAATGAGCAGTTCTTC
TRBJ1-5	-	-	TRBV6-5	CASSYSGGADQPQHF	TGTGCCAGCAGTTACTCCGGAGGGGCCGACCAGCCCCAGCATTTT
TRBJ2-7	-	TRBD2	TRBV7-9	CASSASGGPTWEQYF	TGTGCCAGCAGCGCTAGCGGGGGCCCTACTTGGGAGCAGTACTTC
TRBJ1-6	-	-	TRBV6-5	CASTPDRNNSPLHF	TGTGCCAGCACCCCGGACAGAAATAATTCACCCCTCCACTTT
TRBJ1-2	-	-	TRBV7-9	CASSLNPTNPGYTF	TGTGCCAGCAGCTTAAACCCAACAAATCCGGGCTACACCTTC
TRBJ1-1	once	-	TRBV9	CASSAGGNTEAFF	TGTGCCAGCAGCGCCGGGGGGAACACTGAAGCTTTCTTT
TRBJ2-2	-	TRBD1	TRBV19	CASSIVGTDYANTGELFF	TGTGCCAGTAGTATAGTTGGGACAGACTACGCGAACACCGGGGAGCTGTTTTTT
TRBJ1-3	-	-	TRBV6-6	CASSEGGNTIYF	TGTGCCAGCAGTGAGGGTGGGAACACCATATATTTT
TRBJ1-2	-	TRBD1	TRBV6-5	CASSLTGVLHGYTF	TGTGCCAGCAGTTTAACAGGGGTCCTCCATGGCTACACCTTC
TRBJ1-1	-	-	TRBV7-9	CASGDAGRAFF	TGTGCCAGCGGGGATGCCGGGAGGGCTTTCTTT
TRBJ1-1	-	TRBD1	TRBV6-5	CASIRGVAFF	TGTGCCAGCATCAGGGGGGTGGCTTTCTTT
TRBJ2-1	-	TRBD1	TRBV5-1	CASSLWTGSPPLGYNEQFF	TGCGCCAGCAGCTTGTGGACAGGGTCCCCTCCCTTAGGGTACAATGAGCAGTTCTTC
TRBJ2-7	once	-	TRBV7-6	CASSNPPSYEQYF	TGTGCCAGCAGCAACCCCCCCAGCTACGAGCAGTACTTC
TRBJ2-3	-	-	TRBV27	CASSFSGGPDTQYF	TGTGCCAGCAGTTTCAGTGGAGGGCCAGATACGCAGTATTTT
TRBJ2-7	-	TRBD2	TRBV7-9	CASSLGEGASYEQYF	TGTGCCAGCAGCTTAGGGGAGGGCGCGTCCTACGAGCAGTACTTC
TRBJ2-5	-	TRBD2	TRBV4-2	CASSPEAGMGETQYF	TGTGCCAGCAGCCCTGAAGCGGGGATGGGAGAGACCCAGTACTTC
TRBJ2-3	-	-	TRBV14	CASSQGIGGGYSTDTQYF	TGTGCCAGCAGCCAAGGGATAGGCGGGGGCTATAGCACAGATACGCAGTATTTT
TRBJ2-5	-	TRBD1	TRBV9	CASSAPRQGTGETQYF	TGTGCCAGCAGCGCACCTCGACAGGGGACGGGGGAGACCCAGTACTTC
TRBJ1-2	-	TRBD1	TRBV6-5	CASSLTGAANYGYTF	TGTGCCAGCAGTCTAACAGGGGCTGCTAACTATGGCTACACCTTC
TRBJ2-3	-	TRBD2	TRBV13	CASSFRTSGGAIADTQYF	TGTGCCAGCAGCTTCCGGACTAGCGGGGGGGCCATTGCAGATACGCAGTATTTT